These 4 T cell receptor beta chains share one sample of origin, sequenced in a study of blood T cells in healthy people across ages. PCR was performed a second time for about 6 to 12 cycles using a sample-barcoded 5' primer and a J-beta primer mix. Using its own MiXCR run on the 5' RACE reads, TCRdb lists one record per CDR3 protein. The repertoire holds approximately 800,000 distinct CDR3 sequences, with 20% to 30% as singletons. These data were likewise used in another study, on T cells of mothers and their children.

The sequencing sample was made of blood. These receptors originate from a boy aged 5-17 years in good health.

V and J are TRBV6-6 and TRBJ2-1; D unresolved. The CDR3 contains 12 residues. Trimming cost V 4 bases and J 5 bases, with 6 bases left between them. Germline CDR1 and CDR2: MNHNY and SVGAGI (reference sequence). For the CDR3, the DNA is TGTGCCAGCAGTTCCATCGACAATGAGCAGTTCTTC. Residues: CASSSIDNEQFF.

V is TRBV12-3 or TRBV12-4 and J is TRBJ2-5, with D perhaps TRBD2 (6 bases). The CDR3 spans 16 residues. Between the trimmed V and J ends, which lost 6 bases and 4 bases, there was a span of 21 bases. CDR3: CASSAPGVVAAETQYF. The CDR3 bases are TGTGCCAGCAGCGCTCCTGGGGTGGTAGCGGCAGAGACCCAGTACTTC.

J is TRBJ2-1 and V is TRBV24-1; TRBD2 matches at 13 bases. The germline V gene has CDR1 KGHDR and CDR2 SFDVKD. V was pared by 7 bases and J by 5 bases, with 7 bases of the junction left unmatched. This CDR3 contains 16 residues. CDR3 loop: CATSTTGTSGDNEQFF. Here the CDR3 DNA reads TGTGCCACCAGCACAACCGGGACTAGCGGGGACAATGAGCAGTTCTTC.

The V gene is TRBV6-1, the J gene TRBJ1-4; D is perhaps TRBD1 (5 bases). V was clipped by 8 bases and J by 7 bases, with 17 bases between them. The germline gives CDR1 MNHNS, CDR2 SASEGT. The CDR3 sequence is 14 residues long. Here the CDR3 DNA reads TGTGCCAGCTTACCGGGACGGGGGACTGAAAAACTGTTTTTT. Translated, it gives CASLPGRGTEKLFF.